This is a list of T cell receptor beta chains from one sample in a study of blood T cell repertoires in COVID-19. Some clones are missing from TCRdb's copy, which holds only in-frame ones; the method was immunoSEQ multiplex PCR. Counted here are hundreds of thousands of clones, approximately 86% occurring once; the ten biggest clones make up about 8.9%. The sample comprised PBMCs or T cells enriched from blood (not recorded which). All receptors come from a woman aged 18 to 35 who had recovered from COVID-19. CDR3s include the opening cysteine and the closing phenylalanine or tryptophan. D genes are given only for firm matches. Clone size is not always given. Where it is, it says once, few, many or a class for expanded clones.

.,TRBV7-2,.,TRBJ2-5,CASSLQPQGETQYF,TGTGCCAGCAGCTTGCAGCCCCAGGGGGAGACCCAGTACTTC
TRBD1,TRBV29-1,few,TRBJ1-2,CSVLDRDYTF,TGCAGCGTGCTGGACAGGGACTACACCTTC
TRBD2,TRBV11-3,.,TRBJ2-2,CASRGSGGSNTGELFF,TGTGCCAGCAGGGGTAGCGGGGGGTCGAACACCGGGGAGCTGTTTTTT
.,TRBV5-1,.,TRBJ1-4,CASSLAGNNEKLFF,TGCGCCAGCAGCTTGGCCGGGAACAATGAAAAACTGTTTTTT
TRBD1,TRBV2,few,TRBJ1-5,CASSPGTVGQPQHF,TGTGCCAGCAGTCCCGGGACAGTTGGGCAGCCCCAGCATTTT
.,TRBV5-8,.,TRBJ2-7,CASSLAFGGPSTGEQYF,TGTGCCAGCAGCTTGGCCTTTGGTGGTCCCTCCACAGGAGAGCAGTACTTC
.,TRBV25-1,few,TRBJ1-1,CASSVNRRNTEAFF,TGTGCCAGCAGTGTTAACAGGCGGAACACTGAAGCTTTCTTT
.,TRBV7-8,.,TRBJ2-5,CASSLYRGQETQYF,TGTGCCAGCAGCTTATACCGGGGGCAAGAGACCCAGTACTTC
TRBD1,TRBV27,.,TRBJ1-4,CASSPRQGRNEKLFF,TGTGCCAGCAGTCCGAGACAGGGGAGAAATGAAAAACTGTTTTTT
.,TRBV29-1,.,TRBJ2-7,CSVLSYEQYF,TGCAGCGTTCTAAGCTACGAGCAGTACTTC
.,TRBV20-1,.,TRBJ1-4,CSASYRDPGEKLFF,TGCAGTGCTAGTTACCGGGATCCAGGAGAAAAACTGTTTTTT
.,TRBV24-1,.,TRBJ1-5,CATSDSRRRWHF,TGTGCCACCAGTGATTCCCGGCGGAGATGGCATTTT
TRBD1,TRBV7-2,.,TRBJ1-1,CASSLISTGGLRTEAFF,TGTGCCAGCAGCTTAATTAGTACAGGGGGCTTGAGGACTGAAGCTTTCTTT
.,TRBV7-9,.,TRBJ1-1,CASVGQFTMNTEAFF,TGTGCCAGTGTTGGACAGTTCACAATGAACACTGAAGCTTTCTTT
.,TRBV18,.,TRBJ2-5,CASSPPGGETQYF,TGTGCCAGCTCACCACCCGGAGGAGAGACCCAGTACTTC
TRBD1,TRBV19,.,TRBJ2-5,CASSVHSDRSETQYF,TGTGCCAGTAGTGTCCACTCGGACAGGTCGGAGACCCAGTACTTC
.,TRBV30,.,TRBJ2-6,CAWTLGVGANVLTF,TGTGCCTGGACCTTAGGGGTCGGGGCCAACGTCCTGACTTTC
.,TRBV4-2,.,TRBJ2-1,CASSQDPHGEISVNEQFF,TGTGCCAGCAGCCAAGATCCTCACGGGGAAATTTCAGTCAATGAGCAGTTCTTC
.,TRBV7-2,.,TRBJ1-1,CASSLPGGNTEAFF,TGTGCCAGCAGCTTACCCGGGGGGAACACTGAAGCTTTCTTT
TRBD1,TRBV30,.,TRBJ1-5,CAWSPGQGNQPQHF,TGTGCCTGGAGTCCCGGACAGGGGAATCAGCCCCAGCATTTT
TRBD1,TRBV3-1/TRBV3-2,.,TRBJ1-2,CASSAGGASGYTF,TGTGCCAGCAGTGCAGGGGGCGCAAGTGGCTACACCTTC
TRBD2,TRBV5-1,.,TRBJ2-1,CASSQSQREFNEQFF,TGCGCCAGCAGCCAGAGCCAGCGGGAGTTCAATGAGCAGTTCTTC
.,TRBV4-1,.,TRBJ2-7,CASSLSGPFGDEQYF,TGCGCCAGCAGCCTCAGCGGACCCTTCGGCGACGAGCAGTACTTC
.,TRBV9,.,TRBJ1-2,CASLGAGYGYTF,TGTGCCAGCCTAGGGGCAGGGTATGGCTACACCTTC
TRBD2,TRBV7-9,.,TRBJ2-5,CASTTAGGQETQYF,TGTGCCAGCACCACAGCGGGGGGTCAAGAGACCCAGTACTTC
TRBD1,TRBV28,.,TRBJ1-2,CASRDRGANYGYTF,TGTGCCAGCCGGGACAGGGGAGCTAACTATGGCTACACCTTC
.,TRBV11-2,.,TRBJ1-3,CASYGGGAGGNTIYF,TGTGCCTCATACGGTGGGGGGGCTGGTGGAAACACCATATATTTT
TRBD1,TRBV24-1,once,TRBJ2-3,CATRQGSEDTQYF,TGTGCCACCAGACAGGGGTCGGAAGATACGCAGTATTTT
.,TRBV18,.,TRBJ1-1,CASSPRNTEAFF,TGTGCCAGCTCACCGAGGAACACTGAAGCTTTCTTT
TRBD2,TRBV6-6,.,TRBJ2-7,CASSSRGGISGPKSDEQYF,TGTGCCAGCAGCTCCCGGGGGGGGATTAGCGGCCCAAAGTCCGACGAGCAGTACTTC
TRBD1,TRBV19,.,TRBJ1-5,CASSIWQGASSNQPQHF,TGTGCCAGTAGTATTTGGCAGGGGGCGTCAAGCAATCAGCCCCAGCATTTT
.,TRBV5-1,.,TRBJ1-5,CASSEGQLNQPQHF,TGCGCCAGCAGCGAGGGACAACTCAATCAGCCCCAGCATTTT
.,TRBV9,.,TRBJ1-1,CASSVGGQIMNTEAFF,TGTGCCAGCAGCGTAGGAGGACAGATCATGAACACTGAAGCTTTCTTT
TRBD2,TRBV6-2/TRBV6-3,.,TRBJ2-1,CASSWGLAGQNNEQFF,TGTGCCAGCAGTTGGGGACTAGCGGGGCAAAACAATGAGCAGTTCTTC
.,TRBV24-1,.,TRBJ1-5,CATSPSGQGSNQPQHF,TGTGCCACCAGTCCCTCCGGGCAGGGGAGCAATCAGCCCCAGCATTTT
TRBD2,TRBV27,.,TRBJ2-7,CASSYIAGLGEQYF,TGTGCCAGCAGTTATATAGCGGGATTGGGCGAGCAGTACTTC
.,TRBV15,.,TRBJ1-4,CATSRDRQMNEKLFF,TGTGCCACCAGCAGAGATCGACAGATGAATGAAAAACTGTTTTTT
.,TRBV2,few,TRBJ1-1,CASNQGLATEAFF,TGTGCCAGCAATCAGGGTCTGGCCACTGAAGCTTTCTTT
.,TRBV7-9,once,TRBJ2-3,CASSLQAARTTDTQYF,TGTGCCAGCAGCTTACAGGCAGCCCGAACAACAGATACGCAGTATTTT
.,TRBV2,once,TRBJ1-2,CASSESREEGYTF,TGTGCCAGCAGTGAATCCAGGGAGGAGGGCTACACCTTC
.,TRBV30,once,TRBJ2-7,CAWSGGSTDPTYEQYF,TGTGCCTGGAGTGGGGGCTCGACAGATCCTACCTACGAGCAGTACTTC
TRBD1,TRBV29-1,.,TRBJ1-3,CSAARDSTLSGNTIYF,TGCAGCGCCGCCAGGGACAGCACCCTTTCTGGAAACACCATATATTTT